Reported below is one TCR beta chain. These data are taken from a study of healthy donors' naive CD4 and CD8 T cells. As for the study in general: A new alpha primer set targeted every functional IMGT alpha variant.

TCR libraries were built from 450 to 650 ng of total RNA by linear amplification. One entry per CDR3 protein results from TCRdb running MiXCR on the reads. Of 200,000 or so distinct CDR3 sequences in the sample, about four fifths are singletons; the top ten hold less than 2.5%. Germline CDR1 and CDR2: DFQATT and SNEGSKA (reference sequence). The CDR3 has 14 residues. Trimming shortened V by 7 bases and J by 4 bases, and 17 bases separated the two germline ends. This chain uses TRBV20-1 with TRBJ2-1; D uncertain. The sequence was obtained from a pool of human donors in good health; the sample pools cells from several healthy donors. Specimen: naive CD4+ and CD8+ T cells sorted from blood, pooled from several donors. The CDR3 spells CSVPRKYSYNEQFF. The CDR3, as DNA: TGCAGTGTTCCCAGGAAGTACTCGTACAATGAGCAGTTCTTC.